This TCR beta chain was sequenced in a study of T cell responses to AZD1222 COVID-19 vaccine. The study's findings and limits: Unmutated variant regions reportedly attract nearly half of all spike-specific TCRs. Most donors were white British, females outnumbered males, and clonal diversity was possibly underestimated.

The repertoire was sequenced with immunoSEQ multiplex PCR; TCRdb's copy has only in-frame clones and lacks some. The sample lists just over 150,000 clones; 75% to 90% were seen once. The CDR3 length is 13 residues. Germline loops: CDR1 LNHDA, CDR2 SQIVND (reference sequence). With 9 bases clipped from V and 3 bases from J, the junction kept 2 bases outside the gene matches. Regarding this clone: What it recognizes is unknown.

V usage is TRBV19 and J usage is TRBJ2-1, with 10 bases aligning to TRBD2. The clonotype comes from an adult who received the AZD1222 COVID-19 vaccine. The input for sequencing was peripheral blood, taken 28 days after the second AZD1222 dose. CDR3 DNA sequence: TGTGCCAGCAGGACTAGCGGCTACAATGAGCAGTTCTTC. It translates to CASRTSGYNEQFF.